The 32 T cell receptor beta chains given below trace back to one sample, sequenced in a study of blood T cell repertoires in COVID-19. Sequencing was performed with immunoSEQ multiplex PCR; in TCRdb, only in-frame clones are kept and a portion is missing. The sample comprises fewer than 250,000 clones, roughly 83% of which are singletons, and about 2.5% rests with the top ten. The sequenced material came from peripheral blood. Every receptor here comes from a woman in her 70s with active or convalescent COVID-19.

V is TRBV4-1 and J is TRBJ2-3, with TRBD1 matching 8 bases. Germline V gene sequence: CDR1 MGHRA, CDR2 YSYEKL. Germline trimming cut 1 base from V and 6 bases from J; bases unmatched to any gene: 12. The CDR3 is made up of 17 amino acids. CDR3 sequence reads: CASSQVGRQGFGDTQYF. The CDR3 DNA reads TGCGCCAGCAGCCAAGTCGGGCGACAGGGGTTTGGGGATACGCAGTATTTT.

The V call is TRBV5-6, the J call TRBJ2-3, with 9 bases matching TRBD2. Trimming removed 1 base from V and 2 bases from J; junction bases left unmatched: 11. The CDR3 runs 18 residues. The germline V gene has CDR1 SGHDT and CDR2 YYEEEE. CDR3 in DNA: TGTGCCAGCAGCTTGCCGGGCCAAGCGGGGGGCCCCACAGATACGCAGTATTTT. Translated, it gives CASSLPGQAGGPTDTQYF.

The CDR3 nucleotides are TGTGCCAGCAGCCGGACCGGCGCAGGGGTCGGGGCCAACGTCCTGACTTTC. Translation gives CASSRTGAGVGANVLTF. The gene calls are TRBV7-6 and TRBJ2-6; tentative D call: TRBD1 (6 bases). This CDR3 has 17 residues. CDR1 and CDR2 from the germline V gene are SGHVS and FNYEAQ. Trimming removed 5 bases at V and 4 bases at J, with 18 bases between.

The CDR3 sequence: CASSLRTGGAYEQYF. CDR3 DNA: TGTGCCAGCAGCCTTAGGACAGGGGGCGCATATGAGCAGTACTTC. The chain couples TRBV5-8 to TRBJ2-7; the match to TRBD1 covers 11 bases. From germline, CDR1 is SGHTS and CDR2 YDEGEE. V was clipped by 4 bases and J by 7 bases; unmatched bases: 10. This CDR3 is 15 amino acids long.

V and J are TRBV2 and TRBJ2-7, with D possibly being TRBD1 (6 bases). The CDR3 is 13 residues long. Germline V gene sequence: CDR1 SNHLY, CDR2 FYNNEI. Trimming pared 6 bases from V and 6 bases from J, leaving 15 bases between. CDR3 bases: TGTGCCAGCAGGCCAGGGGCGGGTGGCGAGCAGTACTTC. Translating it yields CASRPGAGGEQYF. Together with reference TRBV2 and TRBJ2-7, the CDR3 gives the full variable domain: EPEVTQTPSHQVTQMGQEVILRCVPISNHLYFYWYRQILGQKVEFLVSFYNNEISEKSEIFDDQFSVERPDGSNFTLKIRSTKLEDSAMYFCASRPGAGGEQYFGPGTRLTVT.

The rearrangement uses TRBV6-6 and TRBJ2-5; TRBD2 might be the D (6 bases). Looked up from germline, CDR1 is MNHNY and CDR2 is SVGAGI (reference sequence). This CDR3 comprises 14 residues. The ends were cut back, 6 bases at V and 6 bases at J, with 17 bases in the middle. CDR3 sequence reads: CASSLDYSTKTQYF. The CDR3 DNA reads TGTGCCAGCAGCCTGGACTATAGTACGAAGACCCAGTACTTC.

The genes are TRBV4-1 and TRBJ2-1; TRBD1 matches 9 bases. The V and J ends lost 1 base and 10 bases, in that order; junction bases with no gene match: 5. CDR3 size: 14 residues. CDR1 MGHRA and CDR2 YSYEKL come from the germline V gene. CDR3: CASSQVGTGIEQFF. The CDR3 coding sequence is TGCGCCAGCAGCCAAGTTGGGACAGGGATCGAGCAGTTCTTC.

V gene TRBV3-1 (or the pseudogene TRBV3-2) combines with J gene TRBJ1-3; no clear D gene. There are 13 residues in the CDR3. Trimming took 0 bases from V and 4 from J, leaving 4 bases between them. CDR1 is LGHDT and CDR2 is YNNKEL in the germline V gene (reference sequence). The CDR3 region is CASSQDGGNTIYF. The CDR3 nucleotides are TGTGCCAGCAGCCAAGATGGCGGAAACACCATATATTTT.

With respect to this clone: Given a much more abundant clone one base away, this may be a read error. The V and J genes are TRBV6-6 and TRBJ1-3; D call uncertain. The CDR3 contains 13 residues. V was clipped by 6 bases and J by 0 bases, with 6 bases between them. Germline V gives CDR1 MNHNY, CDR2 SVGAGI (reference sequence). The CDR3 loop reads CASSPYSGNTIYF. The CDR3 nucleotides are TGTGCCAGCAGCCCTTACTCTGGAAACACCATATATTTT.

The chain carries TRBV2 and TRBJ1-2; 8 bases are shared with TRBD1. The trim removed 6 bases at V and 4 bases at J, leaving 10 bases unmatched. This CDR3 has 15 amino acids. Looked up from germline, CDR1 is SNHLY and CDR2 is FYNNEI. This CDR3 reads CASRAPGGGSYGYTF. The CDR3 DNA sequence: TGTGCCAGCAGAGCCCCAGGGGGCGGGAGCTATGGCTACACCTTC. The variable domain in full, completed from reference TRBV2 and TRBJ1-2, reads EPEVTQTPSHQVTQMGQEVILRCVPISNHLYFYWYRQILGQKVEFLVSFYNNEISEKSEIFDDQFSVERPDGSNFTLKIRSTKLEDSAMYFCASRAPGGGSYGYTFGSGTRLTVV.

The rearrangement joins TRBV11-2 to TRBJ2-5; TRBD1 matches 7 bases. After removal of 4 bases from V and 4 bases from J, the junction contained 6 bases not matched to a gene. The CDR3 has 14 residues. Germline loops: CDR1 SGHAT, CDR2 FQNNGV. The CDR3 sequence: CASSYDRVAETQYF. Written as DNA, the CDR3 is TGTGCCAGCAGCTATGACAGGGTAGCAGAGACCCAGTACTTC.

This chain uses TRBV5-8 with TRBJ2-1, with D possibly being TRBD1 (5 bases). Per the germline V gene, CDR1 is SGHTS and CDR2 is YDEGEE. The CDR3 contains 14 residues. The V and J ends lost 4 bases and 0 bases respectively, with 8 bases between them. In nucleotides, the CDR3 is TGTGCCAGCAGCCCCGACAGCTCCTACAATGAGCAGTTCTTC. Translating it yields CASSPDSSYNEQFF.

In DNA form, the CDR3 reads TGTGCCAGCAGTACCGCCCTGGACTACCTGAACACCGGGGAGCTGTTTTTT. Translation gives CASSTALDYLNTGELFF. The rearrangement links TRBV27 to TRBJ2-2; tentative D call: TRBD2 (6 bases). Germline V gene lookup returns CDR1 MNHEY and CDR2 SMNVEV (reference sequence). Trimming pared 5 bases from V and 1 base from J, leaving 17 bases between. The CDR3 has 17 amino acids.

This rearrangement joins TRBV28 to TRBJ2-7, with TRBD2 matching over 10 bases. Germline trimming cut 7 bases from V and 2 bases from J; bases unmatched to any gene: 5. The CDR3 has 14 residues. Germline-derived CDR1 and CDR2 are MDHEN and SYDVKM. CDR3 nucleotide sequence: TGTGCCAGCACCCTAGCGGGAGCCACCTACGAGCAGTACTTC. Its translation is CASTLAGATYEQYF.

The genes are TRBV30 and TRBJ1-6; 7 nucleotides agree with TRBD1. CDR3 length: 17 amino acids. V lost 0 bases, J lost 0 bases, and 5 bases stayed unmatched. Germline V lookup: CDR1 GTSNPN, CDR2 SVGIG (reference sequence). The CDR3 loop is CAWSVRQGGSYNSPLHF. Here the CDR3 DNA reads TGTGCCTGGAGTGTACGACAGGGAGGCTCCTATAATTCACCCCTCCACTTT.

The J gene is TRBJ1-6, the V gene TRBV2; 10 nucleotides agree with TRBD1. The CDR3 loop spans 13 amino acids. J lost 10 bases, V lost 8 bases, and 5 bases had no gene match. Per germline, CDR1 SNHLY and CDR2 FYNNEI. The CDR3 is CASSGQGDSPLHF. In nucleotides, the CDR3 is TGTGCCAGCTCCGGACAGGGGGACTCACCCCTCCACTTT.

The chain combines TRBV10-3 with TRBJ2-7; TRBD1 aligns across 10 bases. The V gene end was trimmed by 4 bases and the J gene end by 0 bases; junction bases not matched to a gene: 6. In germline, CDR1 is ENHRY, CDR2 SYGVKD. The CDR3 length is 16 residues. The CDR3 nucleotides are TGTGCCATCAGTGTCCAGGGACAGGGGAGCTCCTACGAGCAGTACTTC. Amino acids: CAISVQGQGSSYEQYF.

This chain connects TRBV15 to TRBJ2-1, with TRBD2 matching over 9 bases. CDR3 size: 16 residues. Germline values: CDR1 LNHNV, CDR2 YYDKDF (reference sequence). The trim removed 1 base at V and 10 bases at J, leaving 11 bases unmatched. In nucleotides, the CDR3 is TGTGCCACCAGCAGAGCGGGGGCGGTGCGGGGGGGAGAGCAGTTCTTC. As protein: CATSRAGAVRGGEQFF.

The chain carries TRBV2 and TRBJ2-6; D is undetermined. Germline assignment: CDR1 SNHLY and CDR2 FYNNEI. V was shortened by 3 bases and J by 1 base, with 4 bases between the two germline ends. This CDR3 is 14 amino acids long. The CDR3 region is CASSDISGANVLTF. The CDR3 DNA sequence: TGTGCCAGCAGTGATATATCTGGGGCCAACGTCCTGACTTTC.

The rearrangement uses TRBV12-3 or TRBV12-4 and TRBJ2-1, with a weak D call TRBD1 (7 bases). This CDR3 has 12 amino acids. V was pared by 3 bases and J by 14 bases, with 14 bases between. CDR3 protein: CASSFVEGAEFF. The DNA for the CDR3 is TGTGCCAGCAGTTTCGTGGAGGGGGCAGAGTTCTTC.

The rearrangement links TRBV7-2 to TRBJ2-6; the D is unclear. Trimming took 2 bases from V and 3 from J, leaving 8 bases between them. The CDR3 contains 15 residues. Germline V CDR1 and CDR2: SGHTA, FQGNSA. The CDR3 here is CASSLRGDGANVLTF. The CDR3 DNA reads TGTGCCAGCAGCTTACGAGGTGATGGGGCCAACGTCCTGACTTTC.

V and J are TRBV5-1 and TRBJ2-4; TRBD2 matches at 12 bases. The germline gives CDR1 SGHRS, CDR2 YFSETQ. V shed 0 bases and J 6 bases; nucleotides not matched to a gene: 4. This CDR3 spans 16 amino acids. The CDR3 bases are TGCGCCAGCAGCTTGGGACTAGCGGGAGCCGGAAACATTCAGTACTTC. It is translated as CASSLGLAGAGNIQYF.

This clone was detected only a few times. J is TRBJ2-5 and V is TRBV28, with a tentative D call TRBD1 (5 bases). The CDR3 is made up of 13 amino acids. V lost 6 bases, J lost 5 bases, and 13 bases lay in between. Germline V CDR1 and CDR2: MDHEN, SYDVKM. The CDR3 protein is CASRKDTSETQYF. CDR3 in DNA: TGTGCCAGCAGGAAGGACACGTCGGAGACCCAGTACTTC. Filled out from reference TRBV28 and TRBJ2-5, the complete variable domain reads DVKVTQSSRYLVKRTGEKVFLECVQDMDHENMFWYRQDPGLGLRLIYFSYDVKMKEKGDIPEGYSVSREKKERFSLILESASTNQTSMYLCASRKDTSETQYFGPGTRLLVL.

CDR3 DNA sequence: TGTGCCAGCTCACCATTCCTAGCGCCTAAAAACATTCAGTACTTC. It is translated as CASSPFLAPKNIQYF. V gene TRBV18 combines with J gene TRBJ2-4; a weak D match, TRBD2 (6 bases). Germline V CDR1 and CDR2: KGHSH, LQKENI. With 2 bases removed from V and 4 bases from J, the gap between germline ends came to 12 bases. The CDR3 is 15 amino acids.

The CDR3 region has the DNA TGTGCCAGCAGGGCGGGACAGGGGGGTCCTCAGCCCCAGCATTTT. Translated: CASRAGQGGPQPQHF. The chain joins TRBV6-5 to TRBJ1-5, with TRBD1 matching 11 bases. Germline V gene lookup returns CDR1 MNHEY and CDR2 SVGAGI. The junction had 7 bases not matched to a gene; V was cut back by 6 bases and J by 6 bases. This CDR3 contains 15 residues.

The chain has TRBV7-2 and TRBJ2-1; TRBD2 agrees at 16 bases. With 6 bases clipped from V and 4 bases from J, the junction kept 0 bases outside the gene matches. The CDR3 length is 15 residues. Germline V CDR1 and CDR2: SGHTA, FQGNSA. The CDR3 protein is CASRGLAGGYNEQFF. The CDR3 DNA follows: TGTGCCAGCAGGGGACTAGCGGGGGGGTACAATGAGCAGTTCTTC.

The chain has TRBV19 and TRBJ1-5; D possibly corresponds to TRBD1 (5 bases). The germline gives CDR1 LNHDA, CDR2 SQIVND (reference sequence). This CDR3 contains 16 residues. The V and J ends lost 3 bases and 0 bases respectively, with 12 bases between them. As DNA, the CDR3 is TGTGCCAGTAGTATCTTAGGGGCCGGTAGCAATCAGCCCCAGCATTTT. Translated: CASSILGAGSNQPQHF.

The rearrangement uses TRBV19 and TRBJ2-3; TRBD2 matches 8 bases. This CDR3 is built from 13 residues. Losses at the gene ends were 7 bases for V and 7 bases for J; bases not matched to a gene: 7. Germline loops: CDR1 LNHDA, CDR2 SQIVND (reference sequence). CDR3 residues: CASTPREANTQYF. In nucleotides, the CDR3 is TGTGCCAGTACCCCGCGGGAGGCGAATACGCAGTATTTT. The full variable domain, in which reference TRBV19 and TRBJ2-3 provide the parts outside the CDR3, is DGGITQSPKYLFRKEGQNVTLSCEQNLNHDAMYWYRQDPGQGLRLIYYSQIVNDFQKGDIAEGYSVSREKKESFPLTVTSAQKNPTAFYLCASTPREANTQYFGPGTRLTVL.

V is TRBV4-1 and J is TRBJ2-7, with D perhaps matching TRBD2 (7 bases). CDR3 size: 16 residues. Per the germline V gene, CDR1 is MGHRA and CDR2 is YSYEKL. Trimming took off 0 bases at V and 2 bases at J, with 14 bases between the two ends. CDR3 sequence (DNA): TGCGCCAGCAGCCAAGACGGGCGGGGGCAGCCCTACGAGCAGTACTTC. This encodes CASSQDGRGQPYEQYF.

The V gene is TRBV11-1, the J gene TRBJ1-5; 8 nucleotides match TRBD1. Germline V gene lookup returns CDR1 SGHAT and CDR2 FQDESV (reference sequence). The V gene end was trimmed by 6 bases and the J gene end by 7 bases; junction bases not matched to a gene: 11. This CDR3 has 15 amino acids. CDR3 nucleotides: TGTGCCAGCAGTTTTGACAGGGGAGGAGGGCAGCCCCAGCATTTT. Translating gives CASSFDRGGGQPQHF. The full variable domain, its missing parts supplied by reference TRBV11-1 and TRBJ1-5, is EAEVAQSPRYKITEKSQAVAFWCDPISGHATLYWYRQILGQGPELLVQFQDESVVDDSQLPKDRFSAERLKGVDSTLKIQPAELGDSAMYLCASSFDRGGGQPQHFGDGTRLSIL.

The CDR3 sequence is CASSTQGGDTEAFF. The CDR3 region has the DNA TGTGCCAGCAGCACACAGGGAGGGGACACTGAAGCTTTCTTT. The chain combines TRBV7-3 with TRBJ1-1; maybe TRBD1 (6 bases). In germline, CDR1 is SGHTA, CDR2 FQGTGA. This CDR3 is 14 amino acids long. V dropped 5 bases and J dropped 3 bases, with 13 bases sitting between them. The variable domain in full, with the rest retrieved from reference TRBV7-3 and TRBJ1-1, is GAGVSQTPSNKVTEKGKYVELRCDPISGHTALYWYRQSLGQGPEFLIYFQGTGAADDSGLPNDRFFAVRPEGSVSTLKIQRTERGDSAVYLCASSTQGGDTEAFFGQGTRLTVV.

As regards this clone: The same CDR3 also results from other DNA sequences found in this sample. The DNA for the CDR3 is TGTGCCAGCTCACCAGCCAGTTTGAACACTGAAGCTTTCTTT. The encoded protein is CASSPASLNTEAFF. V is TRBV18 and J is TRBJ1-1; D is unresolved. Trimming took off 2 bases at V and 0 bases at J, with 7 bases between the two ends. This CDR3 contains 14 residues. Looked up from germline, CDR1 is KGHSH and CDR2 is LQKENI.